This record concerns one T cell receptor beta chain sequence. Its antigen is as yet unknown. Primed by a sample-barcoded 5' primer and a J-beta primer mix, a second PCR proceeded for 7 to 11 cycles. One entry per CDR3 protein, called by TCRdb with MiXCR from the 5' RACE reads. The sample lists some 1.5 million distinct CDR3 sequences; less than 45% were seen once. The CDR3 is 15 residues long. Germline-derived CDR1 and CDR2 are DFQATT and SNEGSKA (reference sequence). Trimming removed 0 bases from V and 6 bases from J, with 15 bases in between. The sample comes from a study of blood T cells in healthy people across ages. Broader study findings: PBMCs left unsorted prevented a conclusive naive versus antigen-experienced comparison.

The V and J genes are TRBV20-1 and TRBJ2-1; no clear D. This receptor was taken from a woman between 18 and 29 years old in good health. The sequencing input was blood. The CDR3 protein is CSARDQRVLGNEQFF. CDR3 sequence (DNA): TGCAGTGCTAGAGATCAACGAGTTTTGGGCAATGAGCAGTTCTTC.